What follows are 6 T cell receptor beta chains derived from one specimen sequenced in a study of T-cell reconstitution after alpha-beta-depleted transplantation in children (dated by TCRdb to 2016 to 2017). Libraries were constructed by PCR. The instrument was an Illumina HiSeq 2500. TCR library preparation used molecular barcoding, with unique molecular identifiers applied to normalize quantification of the TCRbeta repertoire. Starting from the raw public reads, TCRdb applied fastp trimming at Q25, assembled clones with MiXCR and retained in-frame beta chains. Each record represents a unique CDR3 protein, reported with the most common genes and DNA among its rows. This sample has around 700,000 distinct CDR3 sequences in its table, and about 12% of those were observed once. The top ten constitute around 0.76% of the sample. Per the publication, the treatment or condition label means: allogeneic hematopoietic cell transplantation with graft depleted of TCRalphabeta T cells and CD19 B cells.

Source: PBMCs, taken before TCRalphabeta/CD19-depleted stem cell transplant. The receptors originated from a girl aged 2 to 9 with congenital amegakaryocytic thrombocytopenia, due to receive a stem cell transplant.

In its sample, this clonotype was seen many times. The V call is TRBV5-1, the J call TRBJ2-3; perhaps TRBD1 as D (5 bases). Germline lookup yields CDR1 SGHRS and CDR2 YFSETQ. V shed 4 bases and J shed 7 bases, with 22 bases lying between them. This CDR3 comprises 16 residues. CDR3 in amino acids: CASSQGMGLRPNTQYF. As DNA, the CDR3 is TGCGCCAGCAGCCAGGGTATGGGTTTACGGCCAAATACGCAGTATTTT.

This clonotype was seen a few times. The chain links TRBV20-1 to TRBJ2-3, with TRBD2 as a possible D gene (6 bases). Germline CDR1 DFQATT, CDR2 SNEGSKA (reference sequence). Trimming shortened V by 2 bases and J by 2 bases, and 14 bases separated the two germline ends. CDR3 length: 15 residues. CDR3 sequence (DNA): TGCAGTGCTAGACCCACGGGGGTTATCACAGATACGCAGTATTTT. This codes for CSARPTGVITDTQYF.

The V and J genes are TRBV11-1 and TRBJ2-7, with 10 nucleotides matching TRBD1. Germline CDR1 SGHAT, CDR2 FQDESV (reference sequence). The length of the CDR3 is 15 residues. V shed 2 bases and J 6 bases; nucleotides not matched to a gene: 7. The CDR3, as DNA: TGTGCCAGCAGCTTAAGTGGATGGACAGGGGGCGAGCAGTACTTC. The encoded protein is CASSLSGWTGGEQYF. Together with reference TRBV11-1 and TRBJ2-7, the CDR3 gives the full variable domain: EAEVAQSPRYKITEKSQAVAFWCDPISGHATLYWYRQILGQGPELLVQFQDESVVDDSQLPKDRFSAERLKGVDSTLKIQPAELGDSAMYLCASSLSGWTGGEQYFGPGTRLTVT.

In this sample, this clonotype turned up many times. The chain links TRBV29-1 to TRBJ2-2, with 8 nucleotides matching TRBD1. The CDR3 consists of 13 residues. V was pared by 7 bases and J by 1 base, with 2 bases of the junction left unmatched. Germline CDR1 and CDR2: SQVTM and ANQGSEA. CDR3: CSGGQENTGELFF. The CDR3 nucleotides are TGCAGCGGGGGACAGGAGAACACCGGGGAGCTGTTTTTT.

The chain carries TRBV28 and TRBJ2-6; D is tentatively TRBD1 or TRBD2 (6 bases each). Trimming took off 8 bases at V and 9 bases at J, with 14 bases between the two ends. Germline-derived CDR1 and CDR2 are MDHEN and SYDVKM. The CDR3 sequence is 13 residues long. This CDR3 reads CASAKGGGNVLTF. The CDR3 DNA reads as TGTGCCAGCGCCAAGGGGGGCGGCAACGTCCTGACTTTC.

This clonotype was seen many times. V and J are TRBV5-1 and TRBJ2-3, with D possibly TRBD2 on 6 matching bases. The CDR3 is 18 residues long. V was shortened by 4 bases and J by 2 bases, with 23 bases between the two germline ends. CDR1 SGHRS and CDR2 YFSETQ come from the germline V gene. CDR3 sequence (DNA): TGCGCCAGCAGCCTTGGGGCAGGAGGGTCCGGGAACACAGATACGCAGTATTTT. This encodes CASSLGAGGSGNTDTQYF.